The 2 T cell receptor beta chains below come from one sample, sequenced in a study of cytomegalovirus exposure and HLA in healthy donors. The PCR ran on 60 Vbeta and 13 Jbeta primers. Sequenced by immunoSEQ multiplex PCR; TCRdb stores in-frame clones only, minus some. There are about 250,000 clones in the sample; under 80% occur only once, and 2% to 2.5% lies in the top ten. Specimen: PBMCs. The receptors derive from a female donor in good health and CMV-seronegative.

The CDR3 protein is CASSDASGGYSNQPQHF. The CDR3 DNA is TGTGCCAGCAGTGATGCGTCGGGTGGGTATAGCAATCAGCCCCAGCATTTT. The J gene is TRBJ1-5, the V gene TRBV2; unclear D gene. This CDR3 has 17 residues. The ends were cut back, 3 bases at V and 0 bases at J, with 15 bases in the middle. Looked up from germline, CDR1 is SNHLY and CDR2 is FYNNEI.

The DNA for the CDR3 is TGTGCCAGCAGCCAAGGGGGACTAGCGGGAGGATTTCAAGAGACCCAGTACTTC. Protein sequence: CASSQGGLAGGFQETQYF. J is TRBJ2-5 and V is TRBV4-2; the match to TRBD2 covers 15 bases. The CDR3 totals 18 residues. The J segment lost 2 bases and the V segment lost 1 base, leaving 5 bases of the junction unmatched. The germline gives CDR1 LGHNA, CDR2 YNFKEQ.